A selection of T cell receptor beta chains follows, all from one sample in a study of identical twins. Via MiXCR, TCRdb re-called the 5' RACE reads, giving one row per CDR3 protein. The repertoire holds about 200,000 distinct CDR3 sequences, with 7.5% as singletons. These data were also reused for a study on yellow fever vaccine responses in identical twins.

Sequencing was done on a sample of memory (CD45RO+) T cells sorted from blood. Receptors were obtained from a woman aged 18-35 years in good health. Each CDR3 is given with its conserved first and last residue. The D gene is left open where the match is weak. For some rows the clone size is stated as once, few or many, or as a class when expanded; others skip it.

j_call v_call d_call clone_size cdr3_aa cdr3_nt
TRBJ1-5 TRBV4-2 . . CASSQDAGQVQPQHF TGTGCCAGCAGCCAAGATGCAGGGCAAGTTCAGCCCCAGCATTTT
TRBJ2-7 TRBV12-3/TRBV12-4 TRBD1 . CASSDRGRGDEQYF TGTGCCAGCAGTGACAGGGGGCGGGGGGACGAGCAGTACTTC
TRBJ2-5 TRBV4-3 TRBD1 . CASSRGDRGLQETQYF TGCGCCAGCAGCCGGGGGGACAGGGGGTTACAAGAGACCCAGTACTTC
TRBJ1-5 TRBV12-3/TRBV12-4 . few CASSKVGQPQHF TGTGCCAGCTCGAAGGTCGGTCAGCCCCAGCATTTT
TRBJ2-7 TRBV6-2/TRBV6-3 . . CASSDHLGLLGGEQYF TGTGCCAGCAGTGACCACTTGGGACTCCTTGGGGGCGAGCAGTACTTC
TRBJ2-7 TRBV28 . . CASGQRPYEQYF TGTGCCAGCGGCCAACGACCCTACGAGCAGTACTTC
TRBJ1-1 TRBV5-8 TRBD1 few CASSQGALKAFF TGTGCCAGCAGCCAGGGGGCCCTGAAAGCTTTCTTT
TRBJ2-5 TRBV20-1 . few CSAPDRAGTQYF TGCAGTGCCCCCGATCGGGCCGGGACCCAGTACTTC
TRBJ2-7 TRBV12-3/TRBV12-4 . many CASSFDGAHEQYF TGTGCCAGCAGTTTTGATGGGGCTCACGAGCAGTACTTC
TRBJ1-1 TRBV29-1 . once CSVGGVMNTEAFF TGCAGCGTTGGGGGGGTCATGAACACTGAAGCTTTCTTT
TRBJ2-1 TRBV6-1 TRBD2 . CASSGTSGRASNEQFF TGTGCCAGCAGTGGGACTAGCGGGAGGGCCAGCAATGAGCAGTTCTTC
TRBJ2-1 TRBV27 . few CASRASSYNEQFF TGTGCCAGCAGGGCCAGCTCCTACAATGAGCAGTTCTTC
TRBJ1-1 TRBV7-2 . . CASTYGQKVTEAFF TGTGCCAGCACCTATGGACAGAAGGTGACTGAAGCTTTCTTT
TRBJ2-3 TRBV12-3/TRBV12-4 TRBD1 many CASQWGTGFTDTQYF TGTGCCAGTCAGTGGGGGACAGGGTTTACAGATACGCAGTATTTT
TRBJ1-5 TRBV7-9 TRBD1 . CASSGTGTQPQHF TGTGCCAGCAGCGGGACAGGGACTCAGCCCCAGCATTTT
TRBJ2-1 TRBV28 . many CASSLDSLGEQFF TGTGCCAGCAGTCTAGACAGTCTAGGTGAGCAGTTCTTC
TRBJ2-1 TRBV6-2/TRBV6-3 . many CASTPTSEGASYNEQFF TGTGCCAGCACCCCCACGTCGGAAGGGGCCTCCTACAATGAGCAGTTCTTC
TRBJ1-1 TRBV28 . few CASTRRGVPNTEAFF TGTGCCAGCACCAGAAGGGGGGTGCCGAACACTGAAGCTTTCTTT
TRBJ2-7 TRBV20-1 TRBD2 . CSARGKAGYEQYF TGCAGTGCTAGAGGTAAAGCGGGGTACGAGCAGTACTTC
TRBJ2-2 TRBV28 . many CASRRIEGNTGELFF TGTGCCAGCAGGCGCATAGAGGGGAACACCGGGGAGCTGTTTTTT
TRBJ2-1 TRBV30 . . CAWSYSGPGRFF TGTGCCTGGAGTTATAGCGGACCCGGGCGGTTCTTC
TRBJ2-7 TRBV3-1 . . CASSQDVVALEQYF TGTGCCAGCAGCCAAGACGTAGTAGCCCTCGAGCAGTACTTC
TRBJ2-7 TRBV12-3/TRBV12-4 TRBD2 many CASSLGLAGVEQYF TGTGCCAGCAGTTTAGGACTAGCGGGAGTCGAGCAGTACTTC
TRBJ2-6 TRBV2 . few CASSGGNVLTF TGTGCCAGCAGTGGGGGCAACGTCCTGACTTTC
TRBJ2-3 TRBV27 TRBD2 many CASRSLLTSGRTDTQYF TGTGCCAGCAGGAGTTTATTGACTAGCGGGAGGACAGATACGCAGTATTTT
TRBJ2-1 TRBV15 . . CATSRGMGDNEQFF TGTGCCACCAGCAGAGGAATGGGGGACAATGAGCAGTTCTTC
TRBJ1-5 TRBV20-1 . many CSARETGNQPQHF TGCAGTGCTAGAGAGACAGGTAATCAGCCCCAGCATTTT
TRBJ2-3 TRBV2 TRBD2 few CASGQRGGTDTQYF TGTGCCAGCGGCCAGCGGGGGGGAACAGATACGCAGTATTTT
TRBJ2-5 TRBV28 . . CASSLPGQLTQYF TGTGCCAGCAGTTTACCAGGACAGCTGACTCAGTACTTC
TRBJ1-1 TRBV18 . . CASSPGRGGTEAFF TGTGCCAGCTCGCCGGGACGGGGGGGGACTGAAGCTTTCTTT
TRBJ2-1 TRBV20-1 . few CSARSPSLDYEQFF TGCAGTGCTAGATCCCCGTCTCTTGACTATGAGCAGTTCTTC
TRBJ2-7 TRBV7-9 . many CASSLTGVRPEQYF TGTGCCAGCAGTTTGACAGGAGTACGTCCCGAGCAGTACTTC
TRBJ2-1 TRBV12-3/TRBV12-4 TRBD1 many CASSSRTGRRDEQFF TGTGCCAGCAGTTCCCGGACAGGGAGAAGGGATGAGCAGTTCTTC
TRBJ1-1 TRBV12-3/TRBV12-4 . few CASSLGIWTEAFF TGTGCCAGCAGTTTGGGGATATGGACTGAAGCTTTCTTT
TRBJ2-5 TRBV27 TRBD2 . CASSLSRLAGSPRETQYF TGTGCCAGCAGTTTATCGCGGCTAGCGGGGAGCCCCCGGGAGACCCAGTACTTC
TRBJ1-5 TRBV20-1 . many CSASAESDQPQHF TGCAGTGCTAGTGCGGAATCTGATCAGCCCCAGCATTTT
TRBJ2-7 TRBV12-3/TRBV12-4 . . CASSPLNGGTYEQYF TGTGCCAGCAGTCCACTAAACGGGGGAACCTACGAGCAGTACTTC
TRBJ2-1 TRBV5-1 . many CASSLGVSADLHEQFF TGCGCCAGCAGCTTGGGTGTTAGCGCTGACCTCCATGAGCAGTTCTTC
TRBJ2-6 TRBV4-1 . few CASSQTPESGANVLTF TGCGCCAGCAGCCAAACCCCCGAGTCTGGGGCCAACGTCCTGACTTTC
TRBJ2-7 TRBV20-1 TRBD2 . CSARVPGTSERQYF TGCAGTGCTAGAGTCCCCGGGACTAGCGAGAGGCAGTACTTC
TRBJ1-5 TRBV28 . many CASSLNTPGSGQPQHF TGTGCCAGCAGTTTAAATACCCCCGGTAGTGGTCAGCCCCAGCATTTT
TRBJ2-5 TRBV11-2 . few CASSRDGGRGETQYF TGTGCCAGCAGCCGAGACGGGGGGCGGGGAGAGACCCAGTACTTC